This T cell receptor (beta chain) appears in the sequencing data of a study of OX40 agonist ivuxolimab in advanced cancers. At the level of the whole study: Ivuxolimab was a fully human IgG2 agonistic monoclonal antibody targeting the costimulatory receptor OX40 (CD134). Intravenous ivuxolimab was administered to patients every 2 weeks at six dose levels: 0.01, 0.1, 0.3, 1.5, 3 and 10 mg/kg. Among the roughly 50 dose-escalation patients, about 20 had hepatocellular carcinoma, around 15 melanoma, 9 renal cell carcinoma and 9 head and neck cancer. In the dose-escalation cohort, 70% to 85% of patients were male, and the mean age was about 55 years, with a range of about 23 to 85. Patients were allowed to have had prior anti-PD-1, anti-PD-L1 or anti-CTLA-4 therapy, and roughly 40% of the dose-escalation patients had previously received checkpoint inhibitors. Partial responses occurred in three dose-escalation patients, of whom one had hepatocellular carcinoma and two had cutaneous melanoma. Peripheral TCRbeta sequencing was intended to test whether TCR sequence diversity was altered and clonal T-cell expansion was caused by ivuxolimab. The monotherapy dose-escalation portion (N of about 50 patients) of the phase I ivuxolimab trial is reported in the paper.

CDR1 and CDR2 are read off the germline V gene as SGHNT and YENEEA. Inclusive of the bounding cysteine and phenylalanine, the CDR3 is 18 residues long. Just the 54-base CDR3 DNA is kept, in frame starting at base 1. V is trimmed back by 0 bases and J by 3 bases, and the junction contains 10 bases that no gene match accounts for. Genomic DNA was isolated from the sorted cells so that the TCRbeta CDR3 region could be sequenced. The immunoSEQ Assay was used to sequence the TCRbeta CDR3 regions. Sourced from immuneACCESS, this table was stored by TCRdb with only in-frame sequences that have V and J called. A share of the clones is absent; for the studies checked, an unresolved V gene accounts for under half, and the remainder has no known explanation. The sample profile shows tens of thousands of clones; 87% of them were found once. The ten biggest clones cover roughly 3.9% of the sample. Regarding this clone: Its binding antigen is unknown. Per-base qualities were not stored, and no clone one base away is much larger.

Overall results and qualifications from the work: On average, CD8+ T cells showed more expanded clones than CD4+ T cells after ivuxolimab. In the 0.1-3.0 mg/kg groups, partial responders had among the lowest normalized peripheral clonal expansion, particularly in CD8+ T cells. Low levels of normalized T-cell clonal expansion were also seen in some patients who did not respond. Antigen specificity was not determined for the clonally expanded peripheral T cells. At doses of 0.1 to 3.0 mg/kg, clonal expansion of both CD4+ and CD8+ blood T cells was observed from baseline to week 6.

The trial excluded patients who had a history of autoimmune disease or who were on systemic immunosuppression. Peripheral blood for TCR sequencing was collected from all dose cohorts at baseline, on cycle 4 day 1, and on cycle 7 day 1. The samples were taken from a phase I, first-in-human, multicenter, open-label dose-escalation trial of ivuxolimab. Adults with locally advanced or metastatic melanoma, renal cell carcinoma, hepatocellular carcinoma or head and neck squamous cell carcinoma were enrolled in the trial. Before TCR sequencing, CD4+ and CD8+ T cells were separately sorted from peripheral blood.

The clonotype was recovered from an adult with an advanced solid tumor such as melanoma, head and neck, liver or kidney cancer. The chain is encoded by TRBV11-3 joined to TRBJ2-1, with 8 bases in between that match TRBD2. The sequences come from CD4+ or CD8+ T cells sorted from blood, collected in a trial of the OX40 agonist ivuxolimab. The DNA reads TGTGCCAGCAGCTTAGAAGCGGGAGTCCCAGCCATCTACAATGAGCAGTTCTTC. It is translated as CASSLEAGVPAIYNEQFF.